One and the same sample provided the 20 T cell receptor beta chains below, sequenced in a study of low-dose radiotherapy and immunotherapy resistance in tumors. Priming of first-strand cDNA relied on TRAV- and TRBV-specific primers (covering alpha and beta chains). TCRs were put through around 20 PCR cycles of amplification with Phusion. A constant-region primer and the V-primer adapter served as the primer pair. TCRdb reprocessed the reads via MiXCR and lists one record per CDR3 protein. The sample holds about 82,000 distinct CDR3 sequences; about 20% are singletons and the top ten take approximately 6%. As for time point: before trial treatment. The input for sequencing was PBMCs, taken before treatment. These receptors all come from a male donor with prostate cancer.

This clonotype appeared many times. The chain uses TRBV11-2 and TRBJ2-2, with 8 bases lining up with TRBD2. V shed 0 bases and J 8 bases; nucleotides not matched to a gene: 11. CDR3 length: 17 residues. Germline V gene sequence: CDR1 SGHAT, CDR2 FQNNGV. CDR3 residues: CASSLERASSGGGELFF. The CDR3 DNA follows: TGTGCCAGCAGCTTAGAAAGGGCGTCGAGCGGGGGTGGGGAGCTGTTTTTT.

As for this clonotype: This is likely an artifact of a read error, given a far larger clone one base away. The chain recombines TRBV7-2 with TRBJ2-1; D gene ambiguous. Trimming removed 3 bases from V and 10 bases from J, with 10 bases in between. The CDR3 extends over 12 amino acids. The V gene's germline CDR1 is SGHTA and CDR2 FQGNSA. In DNA form, the CDR3 reads TGTGCCAGCAGCTTCGATAGCTACGAGCAGTTCTTC. Translating gives CASSFDSYEQFF.

This clonotype was counted at least ten times. The chain uses TRBV7-2 and TRBJ2-7, with 8 bases fitting TRBD1. Germline assignment: CDR1 SGHTA and CDR2 FQGNSA. CDR3 length: 13 amino acids. V trimming: 4 bases; J trimming: 6 bases; junction bases outside the gene matches: 5. CDR3 coding DNA: TGTGCCAGCAGCTCTCGTGACAGGGGCGAGCAGTACTTC. It specifies CASSSRDRGEQYF.

V is TRBV27 and J is TRBJ2-1, with 11 bases identical to TRBD2. The J segment lost 5 bases and the V segment lost 5 bases, leaving 11 bases of the junction unmatched. The CDR3 has 17 residues. Germline V gene sequence: CDR1 MNHEY, CDR2 SMNVEV (reference sequence). The CDR3, as DNA: TGTGCCAGCAGTCCCAACCCGGGACTAGCGGACAACAATGAGCAGTTCTTC. Protein: CASSPNPGLADNNEQFF.

This clonotype was observed at least ten times. One end of the junction fails to match germline, which may point to a read error. CDR3 coding DNA: TGCGCCAGCAGCGTAACTAGCGACAATGAGCAGTTCTTC. Its protein product is CASSVTSDNEQFF. The chain carries TRBV11-1 and TRBJ2-1, with 7 bases matching TRBD2. This CDR3 spans 13 amino acids. Per germline, CDR1 SGHAT and CDR2 FQDESV (reference sequence).

Concerning this clonotype itself: The likely explanation is a read error, given a far larger clone one base away. The chain has TRBV5-1 and TRBJ2-5, with TRBD2 matching over 10 bases. V dropped 4 bases and J dropped 11; count of bases not matched to a gene: 26. The CDR3 contains 19 residues. CDR1 SGHRS and CDR2 YFSETQ come from the germline V gene. CDR3 loop: CASSPQGLAGVGTYNEQYF. The CDR3 DNA reads TGCGCCAGCAGCCCCCAGGGGCTAGCGGGAGTGGGTACCTACAATGAGCAGTACTTC.

This clonotype was observed at least ten times. CDR3 bases: TGTGCCAGCAGCTGGGGGGACAGCGGGTCACCCCTCCACTTT. Translating gives CASSWGDSGSPLHF. The chain recombines TRBV12-1 with TRBJ1-6; TRBD1, as called in the table, went unchecked against the DNA. TRBV12-1 is a pseudogene locus. The CDR3 is 14 residues long.

There are many counts of this clonotype. The chain carries TRBV20-1 and TRBJ2-5; possible D gene TRBD1, 6 bases. V was clipped by 6 bases and J by 0 bases, with 8 bases between them. In germline, CDR1 is DFQATT, CDR2 SNEGSKA (reference sequence). This CDR3 spans 12 amino acids. Here the CDR3 DNA reads TGCAGTGCCAGGGACAACCAAGAGACCCAGTACTTC. As protein: CSARDNQETQYF.

The J gene is TRBJ2-7, the V gene TRBV11-2; 10 bases map to TRBD2. Germline V CDR1 and CDR2: SGHAT, FQNNGV. The CDR3 extends over 15 amino acids. Unmatched junction bases numbered 9, after V lost 7 bases and J lost 3 bases. The CDR3 protein is CASNQSGRGLYEQYF. The CDR3 DNA reads TGTGCCAGCAACCAGAGCGGGAGGGGACTCTACGAGCAGTACTTC.

This clonotype has a handful of counts. The rearrangement uses TRBV19 and TRBJ1-1; TRBD1 is a possible D gene (5 bases). Trimming shortened V by 2 bases and J by 6 bases, and 16 bases separated the two germline ends. The CDR3 has 15 amino acids. CDR1 and CDR2 from the germline V gene are LNHDA and SQIVND (reference sequence). The CDR3 DNA is TGTGCCAGTAGTATAACCTGGGGAAGGGGAGCTGAAGCTTTCTTT. Residues: CASSITWGRGAEAFF.

This clonotype was recorded many times. This sequence joins TRBV7-9 and TRBJ2-7; TRBD1 agrees at 8 bases. CDR3 length: 14 amino acids. The J segment lost 2 bases and the V segment lost 3 bases, leaving 3 bases of the junction unmatched. CDR1 SEHNR and CDR2 FQNEAQ come from the germline V gene (reference sequence). CDR3 in DNA: TGTGCCAGCAGCTTGACAGGGGATGCCTACGAGCAGTACTTC. Translation gives CASSLTGDAYEQYF.

V and J are TRBV5-6 and TRBJ2-1, with D hard to call. V was cut by 2 bases and J by 9 bases, with 6 bases left in between. Germline V gene lookup returns CDR1 SGHDT and CDR2 YYEEEE. The CDR3 runs 11 residues. The CDR3 bases are TGTGCCAGCAGCTTAGGGCCTGAGCAGTTCTTC. Residues: CASSLGPEQFF.

The rearrangement uses TRBV10-3 and TRBJ1-5, with 10 nucleotides matching TRBD1. This CDR3 has 14 residues. The germline gives CDR1 ENHRY, CDR2 SYGVKD. V lost 3 bases and J lost 7; bases outside the gene matches: 3. CDR3 nucleotides: TGTGCCATCAGTGAAGGGACAGGGGACCAGCCCCAGCATTTT. Encoded protein: CAISEGTGDQPQHF.

This clonotype showed up many times. This rearrangement joins TRBV9 to TRBJ1-3; D is uncertain. Germline loops: CDR1 SGDLS, CDR2 YYNGEE. The CDR3 extends over 12 amino acids. The germline V and J ends were trimmed by 2 bases and 2 bases, with 2 bases remaining between them. The CDR3 nucleotides read TGTGCCAGCAGCGTGCCTGGAAACACCATATATTTT. Translated, it gives CASSVPGNTIYF. Supplemented by reference TRBV9 and TRBJ1-3, the full variable domain reads DSGVTQTPKHLITATGQRVTLRCSPRSGDLSVYWYQQSLDQGLQFLIQYYNGEERAKGNILERFSAQQFPDLHSELNLSSLELGDSALYFCASSVPGNTIYFGEGSWLTVV.

This clonotype was detected only once. The gene calls are TRBV6-1 and TRBJ2-7; TRBD2 aligns across 11 bases. The germline V gene encodes CDR1 MNHNS and CDR2 SASEGT. The CDR3 has 15 amino acids. Trimming at V came to 6 bases and at J to 3 bases, leaving 7 bases not matched to a gene. The CDR3 DNA reads TGTGCCAGCAGGATACTAGCGGGAGTCTTCTACGAGCAGTACTTC. Its translation is CASRILAGVFYEQYF.

This clonotype was counted only a few times. The chain joins TRBV7-9 to TRBJ2-1; 9 bases map to TRBD2. This CDR3 spans 16 amino acids. Germline lookup yields CDR1 SEHNR and CDR2 FQNEAQ (reference sequence). V was clipped by 1 base and J by 5 bases; unmatched bases: 6. CDR3 protein: CASSLVGLAGNNEQFF. DNA for the CDR3: TGTGCCAGCAGCTTAGTTGGCCTAGCGGGGAACAATGAGCAGTTCTTC. Filled out from reference TRBV7-9 and TRBJ2-1, the complete variable domain reads DTGVSQNPRHKITKRGQNVTFRCDPISEHNRLYWYRQTLGQGPEFLTYFQNEAQLEKSRLLSDRFSAERPKGSFSTLEIQRTEQGDSAMYLCASSLVGLAGNNEQFFGPGTRLTVL.

This clonotype is a singleton in its sample. The genes are TRBV7-6 and TRBJ1-4, with 8 nucleotides matching TRBD1. Trimming took 5 bases from V and 6 from J; bases not matched to a gene: 8. The CDR3 runs to 15 residues. Germline V gives CDR1 SGHVS, CDR2 FNYEAQ. CDR3 coding DNA: TGTGCCAGCAGCACACCGGGACAGGTTGATGAAAAACTGTTTTTT. It specifies CASSTPGQVDEKLFF.

This clonotype showed up many times. J is TRBJ1-6 and V is TRBV20-1, with 10 bases lining up with TRBD1. J was trimmed by 14 bases and V by 3 bases; bases with no gene match: 7. Per germline, CDR1 DFQATT and CDR2 SNEGSKA (reference sequence). The CDR3 runs to 13 residues. The CDR3 nucleotides read TGCAGTGCTAGCGGACAGGGGGGTTATTCCCTCCACTTT. It specifies CSASGQGGYSLHF.

This clonotype was seen many times. J is TRBJ2-5 and V is TRBV6-5; D is perhaps TRBD1 or TRBD2 (7 bases each). CDR1 is MNHEY and CDR2 is SVGAGI in the germline V gene. This CDR3 is built from 16 residues. The V end lost 6 bases, the J end lost 1 base, and 18 bases lay between the germline ends. CDR3 amino acids: CASSETGEGFQETQYF. CDR3 sequence (DNA): TGTGCCAGCAGCGAAACAGGGGAGGGTTTCCAAGAGACCCAGTACTTC.

Many counts were recorded for this clonotype. The chain couples TRBV7-8 to TRBJ2-1, with a tentative D call TRBD2 (5 bases). Germline V gives CDR1 SGHVS, CDR2 FQNEAQ. The CDR3 contains 15 residues. V lost 8 bases, J lost 8 bases, and 22 bases lay in between. CDR3 region: CASRGGPLLEHEQFF. Written as DNA, the CDR3 is TGTGCCAGCCGGGGTGGCCCCCTTTTAGAGCATGAGCAGTTCTTC.